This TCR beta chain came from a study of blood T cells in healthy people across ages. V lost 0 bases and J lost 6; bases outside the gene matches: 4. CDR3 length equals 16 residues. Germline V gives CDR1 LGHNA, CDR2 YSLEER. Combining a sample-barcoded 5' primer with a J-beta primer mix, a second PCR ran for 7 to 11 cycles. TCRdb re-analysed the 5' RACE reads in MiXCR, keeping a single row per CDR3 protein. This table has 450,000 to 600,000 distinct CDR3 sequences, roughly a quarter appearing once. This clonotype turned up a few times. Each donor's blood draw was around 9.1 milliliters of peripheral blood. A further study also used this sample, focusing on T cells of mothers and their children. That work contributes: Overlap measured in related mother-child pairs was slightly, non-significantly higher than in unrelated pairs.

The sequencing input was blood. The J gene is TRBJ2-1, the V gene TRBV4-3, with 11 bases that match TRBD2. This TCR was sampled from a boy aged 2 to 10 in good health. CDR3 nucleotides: TGCGCCAGCAGCCAAGATCCTAGCGGGGGGTTCAATGAGCAGTTCTTC. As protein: CASSQDPSGGFNEQFF.